The next 18 T cell receptor beta chains were all read from a single sample in a study of response to subunit inactivated influenza vaccine (dated by TCRdb to the late 2010s). Library prep was done by RT-PCR. Data came from an Illumina HiSeq 2500. Using fastp trimming at Q25 and MiXCR clonotype assembly, TCRdb reanalyzed the public sequencing data and kept in-frame beta chains. Identical CDR3 protein sequences are pooled into one entry, listed with their most common genes and DNA. The sample table records 400,000 to 650,000 distinct CDR3 sequences; around 7.9% of these occur just once. Of the sample, roughly 13% falls within the top ten clones. Sequencing was performed on PBMCs from blood, taken about 23 months after vaccination. The receptors shown here come from a man in his fifties or sixties who received an inactivated influenza vaccine. Donor details come from another sample of the same person, matched by shared clones.

This clonotype was seen ten or more times. This sequence joins TRBV20-1 and TRBJ2-1; no reliable D call. There are 14 residues in the CDR3. Germline lookup yields CDR1 DFQATT and CDR2 SNEGSKA (reference sequence). Trimming removed 6 bases from V and 4 bases from J, with 16 bases in between. CDR3 residues: CSAGPLNFYNEQFF. The CDR3 DNA follows: TGCAGTGCCGGACCGCTTAATTTTTACAATGAGCAGTTCTTC.

The sample holds many counts of this clonotype. The chain is built from TRBV5-6 and TRBJ2-1; the match to TRBD1 covers 8 bases. Germline CDR1 is SGHDT and CDR2 is YYEEEE. CDR3 length: 16 residues. V was pared by 4 bases and J by 5 bases, with 11 bases of the junction left unmatched. CDR3 in amino acids: CASSALGRTGNNEQFF. CDR3 nucleotides: TGTGCCAGCAGCGCCTTGGGTAGGACAGGGAACAATGAGCAGTTCTTC.

This clonotype has a handful of counts. This chain joins TRBV2 and TRBJ2-5, with D possibly matching TRBD2 (6 bases). The CDR3 contains 12 residues. Germline V lookup: CDR1 SNHLY, CDR2 FYNNEI. Trimming took off 6 bases at V and 8 bases at J, with 13 bases between the two ends. The CDR3 coding sequence is TGTGCCAGCAGAGGAGGGGACCCCACCCAGTACTTC. As protein: CASRGGDPTQYF.

This clonotype occurred many times. The genes are TRBV20-1 and TRBJ2-7; D is possibly TRBD2 (5 bases). V lost 3 bases and J lost 0, with 18 bases in between. The germline V gene encodes CDR1 DFQATT and CDR2 SNEGSKA (reference sequence). This CDR3 has 16 residues. This CDR3 reads CSASSALRGSSYEQYF. DNA for the CDR3: TGCAGTGCTAGTTCGGCGCTCAGAGGGAGCTCCTACGAGCAGTACTTC.

This clonotype occurred many times. This chain connects TRBV11-2 to TRBJ2-2; 9 bases match TRBD1. V lost 8 bases to trimming and J lost 9 bases; unmatched junction nucleotides: 7. Germline V gene sequence: CDR1 SGHAT, CDR2 FQNNGV. This CDR3 spans 13 amino acids. The chain's CDR3 is CASDLQGARELFF. The CDR3 nucleotides read TGTGCCAGCGATCTACAGGGGGCTCGGGAGCTGTTTTTT.

This clonotype was detected a few times. The rearrangement joins TRBV5-5 to TRBJ2-7; TRBD1 agrees at 8 bases. CDR1 and CDR2 from the germline V gene are SGHKS and YYEKEE (reference sequence). V lost 4 bases to trimming and J lost 7 bases; unmatched junction nucleotides: 13. The CDR3 spans 15 residues. CDR3 bases: TGTGCCAGCAGCAAGGACCCAGGGGGCCCCGGGGAGCAGTACTTC. This encodes CASSKDPGGPGEQYF.

V and J are TRBV5-6 and TRBJ2-5, with D hard to call. Germline CDR1 is SGHDT and CDR2 is YYEEEE. The CDR3 runs to 12 residues. Trimming removed 4 bases from V and 4 bases from J, with 8 bases in between. The chain's CDR3 is CASSRIVETQYF. The CDR3 coding sequence is TGTGCCAGCAGCAGAATCGTAGAGACCCAGTACTTC.

The CDR3 spells CASSLVWGVRGRETQYF. As DNA, the CDR3 is TGTGCCAGCAGTTTGGTATGGGGGGTAAGGGGAAGGGAGACCCAGTACTTC. The chain joins TRBV27 to TRBJ2-5; possible D gene TRBD2, 6 bases. This CDR3 comprises 17 residues. V dropped 3 bases and J dropped 5 bases, with 22 bases sitting between them. Looked up from germline, CDR1 is MNHEY and CDR2 is SMNVEV (reference sequence).

This clonotype was seen more than once but under ten times. The V and J genes are TRBV7-9 and TRBJ1-6; TRBD1 is a possible D gene (5 bases). This CDR3 has 15 residues. Between the trimmed V and J ends, which lost 5 bases and 9 bases, there was a span of 17 bases. Germline V gene data show CDR1 as SEHNR and CDR2 as FQNEAQ (reference sequence). The CDR3 region has the DNA TGTGCCAGCAGCCACCGGGACTGGGCGACTTCACCCCTCCACTTT. Protein: CASSHRDWATSPLHF. The variable domain in full, with the rest retrieved from reference TRBV7-9 and TRBJ1-6, is DTGVSQNPRHKITKRGQNVTFRCDPISEHNRLYWYRQTLGQGPEFLTYFQNEAQLEKSRLLSDRFSAERPKGSFSTLEIQRTEQGDSAMYLCASSHRDWATSPLHFGNGTRLTVT.

The chain uses TRBV5-1 and TRBJ1-4; perhaps TRBD1 as D (6 bases). Trimming shortened V by 4 bases and J by 2 bases, and 21 bases separated the two germline ends. This CDR3 spans 18 amino acids. Germline V gene data show CDR1 as SGHRS and CDR2 as YFSETQ. The CDR3 sequence: CASSHGQLSGVTNEKLFF. CDR3 DNA sequence: TGCGCCAGCAGCCATGGACAGTTAAGTGGGGTCACTAATGAAAAACTGTTTTTT.

This clonotype was picked up many times. V is TRBV20-1 and J is TRBJ1-1, with 7 positions matching TRBD1. CDR1 is DFQATT, CDR2 SNEGSKA, per germline (reference sequence). The CDR3 loop spans 15 amino acids. Trimming cost V 0 bases and J 5 bases; bases outside gene matches: 9. CDR3 loop: CSARESSTGRTEAFF. The DNA for the CDR3 is TGCAGTGCTAGAGAGTCTTCGACAGGGAGAACTGAAGCTTTCTTT.

This sequence joins TRBV11-1 and TRBJ1-3; 8 bases agree with TRBD1. J lost 3 bases, V lost 5 bases, and 15 bases had no gene match. CDR1 is SGHAT and CDR2 is FQDESV in the germline V gene (reference sequence). This CDR3 has 18 amino acids. For the CDR3, the DNA is TGTGCCAGCAGCGCTAACACAGGACAGGGACCAGGTGGAAACACCATATATTTT. Encoded protein: CASSANTGQGPGGNTIYF.

This sequence joins TRBV4-2 and TRBJ2-5; TRBD2 aligns across 9 bases. V shed 1 base, J shed 5 bases, and the junction held 20 bases outside the gene matches. The length of the CDR3 is 20 residues. Germline CDR1 is LGHNA and CDR2 is YNFKEQ. The DNA for the CDR3 is TGTGCCAGCAGCCAAGCGAGCGGACTAGGGCGCGGGAGGGCCGGGGAGACCCAGTACTTC. This translates into CASSQASGLGRGRAGETQYF.

This clonotype has a count of ten or more. This chain joins TRBV20-1 and TRBJ2-1; 16 bases agree with TRBD2. Germline CDR1 DFQATT, CDR2 SNEGSKA (reference sequence). The CDR3 is 17 residues long. Trimming removed 7 bases from V and 5 bases from J; junction bases left unmatched: 11. For the CDR3, the DNA is TGCAGTGTCGAGGGACTAGCGGGAGGGAGGCTTGACAATGAGCAGTTCTTC. Translated, it gives CSVEGLAGGRLDNEQFF.

The sample holds many counts of this clonotype. This chain joins TRBV29-1 and TRBJ2-2; 9 nucleotides agree with TRBD1. Per the germline V gene, CDR1 is SQVTM and CDR2 is ANQGSEA. The CDR3 loop spans 13 amino acids. The ends lost 6 bases at V and 4 bases at J; junction bases unmatched: 3. For the CDR3, the DNA is TGCAGCGTCCGGACAGGGGCCACCGGGGAGCTGTTTTTT. This translates into CSVRTGATGELFF.

This clonotype occurred many times. The chain uses TRBV5-6 and TRBJ1-2, with 9 bases that match TRBD1. The CDR3 covers 15 residues. Germline V gene sequence: CDR1 SGHDT, CDR2 YYEEEE. After removal of 4 bases from V and 4 bases from J, the junction contained 8 bases not matched to a gene. CDR3 protein: CASSTQQGASYGYTF. The CDR3 region has the DNA TGTGCCAGCAGCACCCAACAGGGGGCTAGCTATGGCTACACCTTC.

This clonotype occurred a few times. The chain combines TRBV4-2 with TRBJ2-7; 8 nucleotides match TRBD2. The germline V gene has CDR1 LGHNA and CDR2 YNFKEQ. V lost 1 base and J lost 2; bases outside the gene matches: 7. CDR3 length equals 16 residues. The CDR3 DNA sequence: TGTGCCAGCAGCCAAGTTATCAGCGGGGGACCCTACGAGCAGTACTTC. This translates into CASSQVISGGPYEQYF.

This clonotype was detected ten times or more. CDR3 in amino acids: CASSLHGQGFYNEQFF. The CDR3, as DNA: TGTGCCAGCAGTTTACATGGACAGGGGTTTTACAATGAGCAGTTCTTC. The rearrangement links TRBV11-2 to TRBJ2-1; 9 bases fit TRBD1. Germline CDR1 reads SGHAT; CDR2 reads FQNNGV. This CDR3 has 16 amino acids. J lost 4 bases, V lost 6 bases, and 10 bases had no gene match.